Each of the 31 T cell receptor beta chains below was sequenced from the same sample in a study of blood T cell repertoires in COVID-19. Generated by immunoSEQ multiplex PCR, the TCRdb table keeps only in-frame clones and is missing some. Here the sample spans roughly 150,000 clones, more than 75% being singletons. Sequencing was carried out using peripheral blood. The source of these receptors is a man aged 45 to 65 who had recovered from COVID-19.

The rearrangement uses TRBV4-3 and TRBJ2-2; a possible D gene is TRBD2 (6 bases). Germline V gene data show CDR1 as LGHNA and CDR2 as YSLEER. This CDR3 has 16 amino acids. V lost 5 bases, J lost 7 bases, and 20 bases lay in between. The CDR3: CASSLKVWRDGGELFF. CDR3 nucleotide sequence: TGCGCCAGCAGCTTAAAGGTTTGGCGGGATGGCGGGGAGCTGTTTTTT.

J is TRBJ1-4 and V is TRBV7-2; no reliable D call. Per germline, CDR1 SGHTA and CDR2 FQGNSA. V lost 8 bases to trimming and J lost 8 bases, with 12 bases between them. This CDR3 contains 12 residues. The CDR3 coding sequence is TGTGCCAGCGGTGCCCCCCGGGAAAAACTGTTTTTT. This gives the protein CASGAPREKLFF.

This rearrangement joins TRBV4-3 to TRBJ1-3; unclear D gene. Germline CDR1 and CDR2: LGHNA and YSLEER. V was shortened by 2 bases and J by 2 bases, with 4 bases between the two germline ends. The CDR3 extends over 13 amino acids. The CDR3 bases are TGCGCCAGCAGCCAATACACTGGAAACACCATATATTTT. This encodes CASSQYTGNTIYF.

The V gene is TRBV9, the J gene TRBJ2-7; TRBD1 matches 9 bases. V dropped 4 bases and J dropped 4; count of bases not matched to a gene: 6. The length of the CDR3 is 14 residues. Germline CDR1 SGDLS, CDR2 YYNGEE. The CDR3 protein is CASSTGTGPYEQYF. The CDR3 DNA is TGTGCCAGCAGCACCGGGACAGGGCCATACGAGCAGTACTTC.

This chain uses TRBV19 with TRBJ2-5; 7 positions match TRBD2. The germline gives CDR1 LNHDA, CDR2 SQIVND (reference sequence). The CDR3 loop spans 15 amino acids. J was trimmed by 1 base and V by 3 bases; bases with no gene match: 5. The CDR3 bases are TGTGCCAGTAGTATCTGGCGGGGGAGCCAAGAGACCCAGTACTTC. It yields the protein CASSIWRGSQETQYF.

The chain uses TRBV24-1 and TRBJ1-6, with a possible D match to TRBD1 (5 bases). CDR1 and CDR2 from the germline V gene are KGHDR and SFDVKD. Deletions cut 4 bases from V and 10 bases from J, with 10 bases between. The CDR3 covers 13 residues. CDR3 DNA sequence: TGTGCCACCAGTGAAAGGGGAGGCTCACCCCTCCACTTT. Its translation: CATSERGGSPLHF.

This chain connects TRBV20-1 to TRBJ2-2; 8 bases are shared with TRBD1. The V segment lost 3 bases and the J segment 5 bases; nucleotides outside the gene matches: 5. Germline V gene sequence: CDR1 DFQATT, CDR2 SNEGSKA (reference sequence). This CDR3 has 14 amino acids. The CDR3 DNA reads TGCAGTGCTAGTCAGGGGGCAGGGACCGGGGAGCTGTTTTTT. This codes for CSASQGAGTGELFF.

The V and J genes are TRBV30 and TRBJ1-2, with unresolved D. Germline V gene data show CDR1 as GTSNPN and CDR2 as SVGIG (reference sequence). Trimming took 0 bases from V and 9 from J, leaving 14 bases between them. The CDR3 covers 13 residues. The chain's CDR3 is CAWSVAGTMSYTF. The DNA of the CDR3 is TGTGCCTGGAGTGTAGCGGGCACGATGAGCTACACCTTC.

The table lists this clone with a few counts. CDR3 coding DNA: TGTGCCAGCAGCCAAGATCCGGGTAAGAGCTCTGGAAACACCATATATTTT. The encoded protein is CASSQDPGKSSGNTIYF. The V and J genes are TRBV14 and TRBJ1-3; the D is unclear. Germline V gene lookup returns CDR1 SGHDN and CDR2 FVKESK. The V end was cut by 0 bases, the J end by 0 bases, with 12 bases between. The CDR3 covers 17 residues.

The chain combines TRBV3-1 (or the pseudogene TRBV3-2) with TRBJ2-7; TRBD1 matches 9 bases. V lost 2 bases to trimming and J lost 2 bases; unmatched junction nucleotides: 10. Germline assignment: CDR1 LGHDT and CDR2 YNNKEL (reference sequence). This CDR3 is built from 17 residues. The CDR3 region is CASSQRSSGTGTYEQYF. The DNA of the CDR3 is TGTGCCAGCAGCCAACGATCTTCTGGGACAGGGACCTACGAGCAGTACTTC.

This clone showed up just once. The chain couples TRBV5-5 to TRBJ2-3, with 10 positions matching TRBD1. The V and J ends lost 2 bases and 2 bases, in that order; junction bases with no gene match: 8. The germline gives CDR1 SGHKS, CDR2 YYEKEE (reference sequence). The CDR3 covers 17 residues. CDR3 sequence (DNA): TGTGCCAGCAGCTTTCCCGACAGGGGGCGGAACACAGATACGCAGTATTTT. It is translated as CASSFPDRGRNTDTQYF. Drawing the rest from reference TRBV5-5 and TRBJ2-3, the complete variable domain is DAGVTQSPTHLIKTRGQQVTLRCSPISGHKSVSWYQQVLGQGPQFIFQYYEKEERGRGNFPDRFSARQFPNYSSELNVNALLLGDSALYLCASSFPDRGRNTDTQYFGPGTRLTVL.

With respect to this clone: Other DNA sequences in the same sample also yield this CDR3. The chain couples TRBV9 to TRBJ1-1, with D possibly being TRBD1 (5 bases). The CDR3 loop spans 13 amino acids. The ends were cut back, 2 bases at V and 2 bases at J, with 7 bases in the middle. Germline CDR1 reads SGDLS; CDR2 reads YYNGEE. The CDR3 reads CASSVQGNTEAFF. CDR3 DNA: TGTGCCAGCAGCGTCCAGGGTAACACTGAAGCTTTCTTT. The entire variable domain, with the rest obtained from reference TRBV9 and TRBJ1-1, is as follows: DSGVTQTPKHLITATGQRVTLRCSPRSGDLSVYWYQQSLDQGLQFLIQYYNGEERAKGNILERFSAQQFPDLHSELNLSSLELGDSALYFCASSVQGNTEAFFGQGTRLTVV.

V and J are TRBV7-2 and TRBJ2-1; 8 bases line up with TRBD2. Trimming cost V 5 bases and J 7 bases; bases outside gene matches: 13. Germline assignment: CDR1 SGHTA and CDR2 FQGNSA. The CDR3 contains 16 residues. The CDR3 sequence is CASSPRTSGLGNEQFF. Here the CDR3 DNA reads TGTGCCAGCAGCCCCCGTACTAGCGGCCTGGGGAATGAGCAGTTCTTC.

The chain couples TRBV9 to TRBJ2-7; 8 nucleotides match TRBD2. This CDR3 has 15 residues. V lost 0 bases, J lost 1 base, and 3 bases stayed unmatched. Germline V gene sequence: CDR1 SGDLS, CDR2 YYNGEE. The CDR3 DNA follows: TGTGCCAGCAGCGTAGGAGCGGGAGTATCCTACGAGCAGTACTTC. Protein product: CASSVGAGVSYEQYF.

The CDR3 DNA reads as TGTGCCAGCAGAACAGGCTCCTACGAGCAGTACTTC. As protein: CASRTGSYEQYF. V gene TRBV6-5 combines with J gene TRBJ2-7; TRBD1 is a possible D gene (5 bases). The CDR3 is 12 residues long. Germline CDR1 and CDR2: MNHEY and SVGAGI. Trimming stripped 6 bases from V and 0 bases from J, with 6 bases between.

CDR3 nucleotide sequence: TGTGCCAGCAGGGGAGACAGGGGAGATAGTCAGCCCCAGCATTTT. It specifies CASRGDRGDSQPQHF. V and J are TRBV2 and TRBJ1-5, with TRBD1 matching 8 bases. The V gene end was trimmed by 6 bases and the J gene end by 6 bases; junction bases not matched to a gene: 10. The CDR3 contains 15 residues. Germline-derived CDR1 and CDR2 are SNHLY and FYNNEI. The whole variable domain, filled in from reference TRBV2 and TRBJ1-5, reads EPEVTQTPSHQVTQMGQEVILRCVPISNHLYFYWYRQILGQKVEFLVSFYNNEISEKSEIFDDQFSVERPDGSNFTLKIRSTKLEDSAMYFCASRGDRGDSQPQHFGDGTRLSIL.

V usage is TRBV28 and J usage is TRBJ2-7; 10 bases are shared with TRBD1. With V trimmed by 5 bases and J by 3 bases, 7 bases remained unmatched. CDR3 length: 15 residues. From germline, CDR1 is MDHEN and CDR2 SYDVKM. Written as DNA, the CDR3 is TGTGCCAGCAGTCCAGGGACAGGGGTACTCTACGAGCAGTACTTC. Translation: CASSPGTGVLYEQYF.

The chain carries TRBV2 and TRBJ2-7, with D maybe TRBD1 (6 bases). The V end lost 7 bases, the J end lost 0 bases, and 10 bases lay between the germline ends. The V gene's germline CDR1 is SNHLY and CDR2 FYNNEI. CDR3 length equals 13 residues. CDR3 in amino acids: CASTRTASYEQYF. CDR3 nucleotide sequence: TGTGCCAGCACCCGGACAGCCTCCTACGAGCAGTACTTC.

The chain employs TRBV7-2 and TRBJ2-5; D may be TRBD2 (8 bases). Trimming removed 2 bases at V and 6 bases at J, with 16 bases between. The CDR3 consists of 15 residues. The germline V gene has CDR1 SGHTA and CDR2 FQGNSA. CDR3 in amino acids: CASSLIREGAKTQYF. CDR3 bases: TGTGCCAGCAGCTTAATACGGGAGGGGGCGAAGACCCAGTACTTC.

The chain uses TRBV7-2 and TRBJ2-1; 9 nucleotides align to TRBD2. The ends lost 3 bases at V and 4 bases at J; junction bases unmatched: 7. The CDR3 runs 16 residues. Germline-derived CDR1 and CDR2 are SGHTA and FQGNSA. The CDR3 protein is CASSFQGTSGYNEQFF. The CDR3, as DNA: TGTGCCAGCAGCTTTCAAGGAACTAGCGGGTACAATGAGCAGTTCTTC.

This chain connects TRBV28 to TRBJ1-1, with 8 bases lining up with TRBD1. This CDR3 spans 14 amino acids. Germline lookup yields CDR1 MDHEN and CDR2 SYDVKM. J was trimmed by 7 bases and V by 2 bases; bases with no gene match: 6. The CDR3 coding sequence is TGTGCCAGCAGTTTAACCCAGGGGGCGGTTGAAGCTTTCTTT. Translation: CASSLTQGAVEAFF.

The J gene is TRBJ1-1, the V gene TRBV6-5; 8 bases match TRBD1. The CDR3 spans 15 residues. Germline trimming cut 6 bases from V and 10 bases from J; bases unmatched to any gene: 16. Germline V gene lookup returns CDR1 MNHEY and CDR2 SVGAGI. The CDR3 region has the DNA TGTGCCAGCAGAAAAACAGGGGGGGCCTACGTTATAGCTTTCTTT. This translates into CASRKTGGAYVIAFF.

A word on this clone: Distinct nucleotide sequences in the sample also encode this CDR3. This sequence joins TRBV7-2 and TRBJ2-7; 7 bases are a match to TRBD1. The trim removed 1 base at V and 4 bases at J, leaving 1 base unmatched. The CDR3 length is 13 residues. Germline V gives CDR1 SGHTA, CDR2 FQGNSA. The CDR3 bases are TGTGCCAGCAGCTTAGGGACAGGATACGAGCAGTACTTC. This gives the protein CASSLGTGYEQYF.

V usage is TRBV6-2 or TRBV6-3 and J usage is TRBJ2-2; 10 bases map to TRBD2. Germline V gene data show CDR1 as MNHEY and CDR2 as SVGEGT. The CDR3 extends over 16 amino acids. The V gene end was trimmed by 5 bases and the J gene end by 1 base; junction bases not matched to a gene: 4. The DNA of the CDR3 is TGTGCCAGCAGTCTACTAGCGGGGATGAACACCGGGGAGCTGTTTTTT. Encoded protein: CASSLLAGMNTGELFF.

The CDR3 is CASSLASGKETQYF. Here the CDR3 DNA reads TGTGCCAGCAGCTTAGCCTCGGGGAAGGAGACCCAGTACTTC. The chain recombines TRBV11-2 with TRBJ2-5, with TRBD2 as a possible D gene (5 bases). The V end was cut by 1 base, the J end by 5 bases, with 11 bases between. CDR1 is SGHAT and CDR2 is FQNNGV in the germline V gene. This CDR3 is 14 amino acids long.

Written as DNA, the CDR3 is TGTGCCAGCAGCTTAGCGACTAGCGGGCGAACAGAGCAGTTCTTC. As protein: CASSLATSGRTEQFF. This chain uses TRBV7-8 with TRBJ2-1, with 10 bases fitting TRBD2. V was pared by 0 bases and J by 10 bases, with 6 bases of the junction left unmatched. Germline CDR1 is SGHVS and CDR2 is FQNEAQ. The CDR3 has 15 amino acids.

The chain joins TRBV7-2 to TRBJ2-7; TRBD1 aligns across 9 bases. From germline, CDR1 is SGHTA and CDR2 FQGNSA. The CDR3 extends over 13 amino acids. J lost 7 bases, V lost 5 bases, and 6 bases had no gene match. CDR3 in DNA: TGTGCCAGCAGCGGGGACAGGGTAGATGAGCAGTACTTC. Protein: CASSGDRVDEQYF. Filled out from reference TRBV7-2 and TRBJ2-7, the complete variable domain reads GAGVSQSPSNKVTEKGKDVELRCDPISGHTALYWYRQSLGQGLEFLIYFQGNSAPDKSGLPSDRFSAERTGGSVSTLTIQRTQQEDSAVYLCASSGDRVDEQYFGPGTRLTVT.

The V and J genes are TRBV30 and TRBJ1-2; 8 positions match TRBD1. The germline V gene has CDR1 GTSNPN and CDR2 SVGIG (reference sequence). This CDR3 is built from 14 residues. V shed 1 base and J 8 bases; nucleotides not matched to a gene: 9. CDR3 sequence: CAWSAQLQGGGYTF. The CDR3 DNA follows: TGTGCCTGGAGTGCCCAATTACAGGGGGGAGGCTACACCTTC.

This clone has a handful of counts. This rearrangement joins TRBV29-1 to TRBJ2-3; 7 positions match TRBD1. The V segment lost 4 bases and the J segment 0 bases; nucleotides outside the gene matches: 4. This CDR3 region has 14 residues. Germline CDR1 is SQVTM and CDR2 is ANQGSEA. This CDR3 reads CSVVDRESTDTQYF. CDR3 nucleotide sequence: TGCAGCGTTGTTGACAGGGAAAGCACAGATACGCAGTATTTT.

The chain is built from TRBV7-2 and TRBJ1-5; 7 nucleotides match TRBD1. The CDR3 consists of 16 residues. Germline CDR1 SGHTA, CDR2 FQGNSA. The trim removed 5 bases at V and 6 bases at J, leaving 13 bases unmatched. Here the CDR3 DNA reads TGTGCCAGCAGCCCCGGCTTGGCAGGGGGGAGTCAGCCCCAGCATTTT. Translated: CASSPGLAGGSQPQHF. The variable domain in full, completed from reference TRBV7-2 and TRBJ1-5, reads GAGVSQSPSNKVTEKGKDVELRCDPISGHTALYWYRQSLGQGLEFLIYFQGNSAPDKSGLPSDRFSAERTGGSVSTLTIQRTQQEDSAVYLCASSPGLAGGSQPQHFGDGTRLSIL.

This clone is a singleton in its sample. The CDR3 loop is CASSPDRGRNQPQHF. DNA for the CDR3: TGTGCCAGCAGTCCTGACAGGGGTAGGAATCAGCCCCAGCATTTT. The chain couples TRBV2 to TRBJ1-5, with TRBD1 matching over 8 bases. The V segment lost 5 bases and the J segment 4 bases; nucleotides outside the gene matches: 7. This CDR3 contains 15 residues. In germline, CDR1 is SNHLY, CDR2 FYNNEI.